This T cell receptor beta chain was identified during a study of T cell changes during pregnancy in multiple sclerosis. Some clones are missing from TCRdb's copy, which holds only in-frame ones; the method was immunoSEQ multiplex PCR. The sample records about 36,000 clones, 80% to 95% being singletons. In germline, CDR1 is SGHNT, CDR2 YYREEE (reference sequence). The CDR3 extends over 15 amino acids. Trimming removed 3 bases at V and 4 bases at J, with 14 bases between. The rearrangement uses TRBV5-4 and TRBJ2-4; TRBD2 might be the D (6 bases). The sequencing here drew on CD4+ T cells from peripheral blood mononuclear cells, taken in the third trimester of pregnancy. The origin of this receptor is a female donor in good health, enrolled as a control in a pregnancy study. The CDR3 is CASSYRDLNKNIQYF. The CDR3 DNA sequence: TGTGCCAGCAGCTACCGGGACTTGAATAAAAACATTCAGTACTTC.